This entry lists 25 T cell receptor beta chains sequenced from one sample in a study of tumor and adjacent non-tumor tissue in lung cancer. The template was RNA from unsorted bulk tissue. TCRbeta libraries were built with three rounds of nested PCR, modified from ARM-PCR. TCRdb called the multiplex PCR reads again in MiXCR, with one record for every CDR3 protein. The profile shows 65,000 to 95,000 distinct CDR3 sequences, roughly 80% of them singletons. The sequenced sample consisted of lung tumor tissue. Every receptor here comes from a woman aged 50 to 60 with non-small cell lung cancer.

As to this clonotype: At one end the junction does not follow the germline gene, possibly because of a read error. J is TRBJ2-7 and V is TRBV20-1; 7 bases are a match to TRBD2. The germline V gene encodes CDR1 DFQATT and CDR2 SNEGSKA (reference sequence). This CDR3 has 13 amino acids. Here the CDR3 DNA reads TGTAGTGCTAGTGGGCGGGAGTACATCGAGCAGCACTTC. As protein: CSASGREYIEQHF.

On this clonotype itself: Relative to the germline gene, one junction end is altered; a read error may explain this. The chain links TRBV11-2 to TRBJ2-1; possibly TRBD1 for D (6 bases). CDR3 length equals 12 residues. In germline, CDR1 is SGHAT, CDR2 FQNNGV. CDR3 nucleotides: TGTCCCAGCAACTGGGGACACTACCAGCAGTTCTTC. It specifies CPSNWGHYQQFF.

For this clonotype: At one boundary the junction diverges from the germline segment, which might be a read error. V usage is TRBV11-2 and J usage is TRBJ2-5, with no clear D. Germline V gene data show CDR1 as SGHAT and CDR2 as FQNNGV. The CDR3 is 13 residues long. The CDR3, as DNA: TGTGCCGGCAGCGACGCAGGTATAGAGAGCCAGTACTTC. Its translation: CAGSDAGIESQYF.

This clonotype was picked up one time. Lacking the conserved final phenylalanine or tryptophan, this CDR3 likely reflects a read error. The chain carries TRBV6-5 and TRBJ1-1; no reliable D call. The length of the CDR3 is 12 residues. Germline V gene sequence: CDR1 MNHEY, CDR2 SVGAGI. Trimming cost V 5 bases and J 7 bases, with 11 bases left between them. The chain's CDR3 is CASSRRRNEAFY. In DNA, the CDR3 is TGTGCCAGCAGTCGCAGGCGAAATGAAGCTTTCTAT.

Many counts were recorded for this clonotype. J is TRBJ2-1 and V is TRBV5-1, with D unresolved. The CDR3 is 14 amino acids. V was clipped by 4 bases and J by 6 bases, with 14 bases between them. Germline lookup yields CDR1 SGHRS and CDR2 YFSETQ. The CDR3 sequence is CASSGGAMGNEQFF. The CDR3 bases are TGCGCCAGCAGCGGCGGCGCCATGGGCAATGAGCAGTTCTTC. Full variable domain (missing parts from reference TRBV5-1 and TRBJ2-1): KAGVTQTPRYLIKTRGQQVTLSCSPISGHRSVSWYQQTPGQGLQFLFEYFSETQRNKGNFPGRFSGRQFSNSRSEMNVSTLELGDSALYLCASSGGAMGNEQFFGPGTRLTVL.

Note on this clonotype: Mismatch with germline at one junction end may stem from a read error. The chain uses TRBV6-5 and TRBJ2-7, with a possible D match to TRBD2 (6 bases). The CDR3 covers 12 residues. Germline CDR1 reads MNHEY; CDR2 reads SVGAGI. The CDR3 spells CASSGRLHEQCF. The DNA for the CDR3 is TGTGCCAGCAGTGGGAGGCTGCACGAGCAGTGCTTC.

The V call is TRBV12-3 or TRBV12-4, the J call TRBJ2-5, with 7 bases lining up with TRBD2. The CDR3 is made up of 15 amino acids. With V trimmed by 8 bases and J by 4 bases, 13 bases remained unmatched. This CDR3 is CASVIAEGGRETQYF. The CDR3 DNA reads as TGTGCCAGCGTCATCGCGGAGGGAGGGCGAGAGACCCAGTACTTC.

This clonotype is medium-sized within its sample. The chain couples TRBV12-3 or TRBV12-4 to TRBJ2-2; TRBD1 agrees at 8 bases. Trimming took 6 bases from V and 6 from J; bases not matched to a gene: 6. The CDR3 extends over 14 amino acids. The CDR3: CASSTTGVAGELFF. The CDR3 region has the DNA TGTGCCAGCAGCACGACAGGGGTTGCCGGGGAGCTGTTTTTT.

Points on this clonotype: The missing conserved phenylalanine or tryptophan at the end of this CDR3 makes a read error likely. The chain combines TRBV20-1 with TRBJ1-4; D is possibly TRBD1 (5 bases). This CDR3 has 16 residues. Per the germline V gene, CDR1 is DFQATT and CDR2 is SNEGSKA (reference sequence). V lost 0 bases to trimming and J lost 8 bases, with 19 bases between them. The CDR3 nucleotides read TGCAGTGCTAGAGACCCCATTGAGGGGCAGGGCGAAAAACTGTTTTAT. Protein sequence: CSARDPIEGQGEKLFY.

The gene calls are TRBV20-1 and TRBJ2-3; D is perhaps TRBD2 (5 bases). This CDR3 contains 15 residues. V gave up 4 bases and J gave up 5 bases, with 19 bases separating them. The germline CDR1 and CDR2 sequences are DFQATT and SNEGSKA (reference sequence). The CDR3 sequence is CSAIPGWPSIDTQYF. In nucleotides, the CDR3 is TGCAGTGCTATACCGGGATGGCCTTCAATAGATACGCAGTATTTT.

In the case of this clonotype: Because it lacks the conserved phenylalanine or tryptophan at the end, this CDR3 is likely a read error. The V gene is TRBV6-5, the J gene TRBJ1-6; the D gene is possibly TRBD1 (6 bases). Germline CDR1 MNHEY, CDR2 SVGAGI. There are 14 residues in the CDR3. Here the CDR3 reads CASRLLGANSPLHS. CDR3 nucleotides: TGTGCAAGCAGACTACTGGGGGCCAATTCACCCCTCCACTCT.

The V gene is TRBV6-2 or TRBV6-3, the J gene TRBJ2-1; D possibly corresponds to TRBD1 (5 bases). The length of the CDR3 is 14 residues. The V and J ends lost 9 bases and 10 bases respectively, with 22 bases between them. The germline CDR1 and CDR2 sequences are MNHEY and SVGEGT. The CDR3 sequence is CASSTSWRSGEQFF. Here the CDR3 DNA reads TGTGCCAGTAGCACATCTTGGCGGTCAGGGGAGCAGTTCTTC.

A word on this clonotype: One base away lies a much larger clone, so this may be a sequencing read error. The chain joins TRBV30 to TRBJ1-6, with D unresolved. This CDR3 is 14 amino acids long. Trimming took off 0 bases at V and 10 bases at J, with 13 bases between the two ends. Per germline, CDR1 GTSNPN and CDR2 SVGIG (reference sequence). The CDR3 here is CAWSVTTEGSPLHF. CDR3 nucleotides: TGTGCCTGGAGTGTGACAACGGAAGGATCACCCCTCCACTTT.

To note about this clonotype: The junction and the germline gene differ at one end; a read error may be behind it. This sequence joins TRBV28 and TRBJ2-1; no definite D call. This CDR3 is 14 amino acids long. The germline CDR1 and CDR2 sequences are MDHEN and SYDVKM. The CDR3 DNA follows: TGTGCCTGCAGTTACACCGACGGATGGGGTGAGCAGTTCTTC. Its protein is CACSYTDGWGEQFF.

A word on this clonotype: A junction end diverges from the germline sequence, so it may reflect a read error. The chain links TRBV28 to TRBJ1-1, with D uncertain. The CDR3 totals 15 residues. CDR1 and CDR2 (germline): MDHEN, SYDVKM. The CDR3 spells CGSNLIRVRRIRAFF. The CDR3, as DNA: TGTGGCAGCAACTTAATCCGGGTCAGGCGCATCAGGGCTTTCTTT. Combining the CDR3 with reference TRBV28 and TRBJ1-1 gives the whole variable domain DVKVTQSSRYLVKRTGEKVFLECVQDMDHENMFWYRQDPGLGLRLIYFSYDVKMKEKGDIPEGYSVSREKKERFSLILESASTNQTSMYLCGSNLIRVRRIRAFFGQGTRLTVV.

This chain uses TRBV5-1 with TRBJ1-4; possible D gene TRBD1, 5 bases. CDR1 and CDR2 from the germline V gene are SGHRS and YFSETQ. Between the trimmed V and J ends, which lost 4 bases and 0 bases, there was a span of 13 bases. The CDR3 spans 16 residues. The CDR3 coding sequence is TGCGCCAGCAGCATGAGCGGGGCAGCAACTAATGAAAAACTGTTTTTT. Translating it yields CASSMSGAATNEKLFF.

Notes on this clonotype: An end of the junction does not agree with germline; a read error may underlie this. The J gene is TRBJ2-7, the V gene TRBV12-3 or TRBV12-4; D gene uncertain. The CDR3 totals 14 residues. As DNA, the CDR3 is TGTGCCAGCACTGTGGGAAGTTACGCCTACGAGCAATACTTC. As protein: CASTVGSYAYEQYF.

Points on this clonotype: One end of the junction varies from germline; a read error may be responsible. The chain uses TRBV28 and TRBJ2-1; TRBD2 aligns across 11 bases. This CDR3 spans 16 amino acids. Germline V lookup: CDR1 MDHEN, CDR2 SYDVKM. This CDR3 reads CTSSQIIAGGRDEQFF. CDR3 coding DNA: TGTACCAGCAGTCAGATAATAGCGGGAGGGCGGGATGAGCAGTTCTTC. The entire variable domain, with the rest obtained from reference TRBV28 and TRBJ2-1, is as follows: DVKVTQSSRYLVKRTGEKVFLECVQDMDHENMFWYRQDPGLGLRLIYFSYDVKMKEKGDIPEGYSVSREKKERFSLILESASTNQTSMYLCTSSQIIAGGRDEQFFGPGTRLTVL.

About this clonotype: An end of the junction does not agree with germline; a read error may underlie this. CDR3 residues: CASSLLWAGGNEQFF. The DNA of the CDR3 is TGTGCAAGCAGCTTGCTCTGGGCAGGGGGCAATGAGCAGTTCTTC. The chain combines TRBV5-4 with TRBJ2-1; TRBD1 matches at 7 bases. Germline assignment: CDR1 SGHNT and CDR2 YYREEE (reference sequence). This CDR3 comprises 15 residues.

This clonotype occurred a few times. Possible read error: a much larger clone is one base away. CDR3 DNA: TGTACCAGCAGCGGCCTAATGACCCAGTACTTC. Its protein is CTSSGLMTQYF. This chain joins TRBV2 and TRBJ2-5; perhaps TRBD2 as D (5 bases). The CDR3 sequence is 11 residues long. CDR1 is SNHLY, CDR2 FYNNEI, per germline.

Details on this clonotype: The germline gene is not matched at one end of the junction; a read error may be the cause. DNA of the CDR3: TGTGTCAGCAGTCTGCTTACGACCATCGTTGAGCAGTACTTC. As protein: CVSSLLTTIVEQYF. The V and J genes are TRBV12-3 or TRBV12-4 and TRBJ2-7, with unresolved D. The CDR3 has 14 amino acids.

A remark on this clonotype: Mismatch with germline at one junction end may stem from a read error. J is TRBJ2-2 and V is TRBV29-1; 9 bases align to TRBD2. CDR1 and CDR2 (germline): SQVTM, ANQGSEA. The length of the CDR3 is 15 residues. The CDR3 sequence is CRVDLLAGGVGELFF. The DNA for the CDR3 is TGCAGGGTTGATCTCTTGGCGGGAGGGGTCGGGGAGCTGTTTTTT.

The chain employs TRBV6-2 or TRBV6-3 and TRBJ2-1, with TRBD2 as a possible D gene (6 bases). In germline, CDR1 is MNHEY, CDR2 SVGEGT. The V and J ends lost 0 bases and 3 bases respectively, with 15 bases between them. There are 17 residues in the CDR3. The CDR3 DNA reads TGTGCCAGCAGTTACTCCGGGCTAACGGGAGTCTACAATGAGCAGTTCTTC. The encoded protein is CASSYSGLTGVYNEQFF.

Concerning this clonotype: The conserved final phenylalanine or tryptophan is absent from the CDR3, which likely points to a read error. This chain joins TRBV29-1 and TRBJ2-4; D remains unclear. Germline values: CDR1 SQVTM, CDR2 ANQGSEA. The germline V and J ends were trimmed by 4 bases and 6 bases, with 10 bases remaining between them. There are 12 residues in the CDR3. The CDR3: CSVGTMPNIQYI. CDR3 coding DNA: TGCAGCGTTGGAACTATGCCAAACATTCAGTACATC.

Turning to this clonotype: The CDR3 carries no conserved terminal phenylalanine or tryptophan, so it likely arises from a read error. J is TRBJ2-7 and V is TRBV5-4; 8 bases match TRBD2. Germline V gene sequence: CDR1 SGHNT, CDR2 YYREEE (reference sequence). The length of the CDR3 is 15 residues. In DNA, the CDR3 is TGTGCCATCAGCTTGGCCACTAGCGGACCCTACGAGCAGTACCTC. This translates into CAISLATSGPYEQYL.